The rows below give T cell receptor beta chains drawn from one sample of a study of sequential checkpoint blockade in melanoma. Assay used: immunoSEQ multiplex PCR; TCRdb lists only in-frame clones, some missing. The table shows around 41,000 clones, with 70% to 90% occurring only once. Here the sequenced sample was CD8+ T cells sorted from blood (inferred from file names), taken from a patient given nivolumab and ipilimumab in sequence. These TCRs come from a human donor with melanoma. CDR3s include the opening cysteine and the closing phenylalanine or tryptophan. Fields, in order: V gene, D gene, J gene, clone size, CDR3 protein, CDR3 DNA. D genes are given only for firm matches. Where a row states a size, it is once, few, many or the class of an expanded clone; other rows omit it.

v_gene: TRBV27; d_gene: -; j_gene: TRBJ1-1; abundance: once; CDR3aa: CASSLVGGSEAFF; CDR3nt: TGTGCCAGCAGTTTAGTCGGGGGGTCTGAAGCTTTCTTT
v_gene: TRBV30; d_gene: -; j_gene: TRBJ1-1; abundance: -; CDR3aa: CARTGGTSNTEAFF; CDR3nt: TGTGCCCGGACCGGCGGGACCTCGAACACTGAAGCTTTCTTT
v_gene: TRBV27; d_gene: TRBD1; j_gene: TRBJ2-7; abundance: -; CDR3aa: CASSLDRVHYEQYF; CDR3nt: TGTGCCAGCAGTTTGGACAGGGTGCACTACGAGCAGTACTTC
v_gene: TRBV27; d_gene: -; j_gene: TRBJ1-1; abundance: once; CDR3aa: CASSIHPRGGEAFF; CDR3nt: TGTGCCAGCAGTATCCACCCCAGGGGCGGAGAAGCTTTCTTT
v_gene: TRBV6-1; d_gene: -; j_gene: TRBJ2-7; abundance: -; CDR3aa: CASRPGTTIYEQYF; CDR3nt: TGTGCCAGCAGGCCCGGGACAACCATCTACGAGCAGTACTTC
v_gene: TRBV28; d_gene: -; j_gene: TRBJ2-7; abundance: -; CDR3aa: CASSLTEGEQYF; CDR3nt: TGTGCCAGCAGTTTAACAGAGGGAGAGCAGTACTTC
v_gene: TRBV27; d_gene: TRBD2; j_gene: TRBJ2-3; abundance: -; CDR3aa: CASRTQRGGPTDTQYF; CDR3nt: TGTGCCAGCAGGACCCAGCGGGGTGGTCCCACAGATACGCAGTATTTT
v_gene: TRBV9; d_gene: -; j_gene: TRBJ2-3; abundance: -; CDR3aa: CASSGAPDTQYF; CDR3nt: TGTGCCAGCAGCGGGGCCCCCGATACGCAGTATTTT
v_gene: TRBV19; d_gene: TRBD2; j_gene: TRBJ2-3; abundance: once; CDR3aa: CASRTGASGTDTQYF; CDR3nt: TGTGCCAGTAGAACCGGGGCTAGCGGGACAGATACGCAGTATTTT
v_gene: TRBV6-5; d_gene: TRBD2; j_gene: TRBJ2-3; abundance: -; CDR3aa: CASRTSVGTQYF; CDR3nt: TGTGCCAGCAGGACTAGCGTAGGGACGCAGTATTTT
v_gene: TRBV28; d_gene: -; j_gene: TRBJ2-1; abundance: -; CDR3aa: CASSGVRTYNEQFF; CDR3nt: TGTGCCAGCAGCGGAGTAAGGACCTACAATGAGCAGTTCTTC
v_gene: TRBV4-2; d_gene: TRBD1; j_gene: TRBJ2-2; abundance: -; CDR3aa: CASSQDYRGHAKNTGELFF; CDR3nt: TGTGCCAGCAGCCAAGATTACAGGGGGCACGCAAAGAACACCGGGGAGCTGTTTTTT
v_gene: TRBV7-6; d_gene: TRBD1; j_gene: TRBJ2-6; abundance: -; CDR3aa: CASSLGDRFYSGANVLTF; CDR3nt: TGTGCCAGCAGCTTAGGGGACAGGTTTTACTCTGGGGCCAACGTCCTGACTTTC
v_gene: TRBV4-3; d_gene: -; j_gene: TRBJ2-1; abundance: -; CDR3aa: CASSQDSTVWRANEQFF; CDR3nt: TGCGCCAGCAGCCAAGATAGTACGGTGTGGAGGGCCAATGAGCAGTTCTTC
v_gene: TRBV13; d_gene: -; j_gene: TRBJ2-1; abundance: -; CDR3aa: CASSLGRSYNEQFF; CDR3nt: TGTGCCAGCAGCTTAGGTAGGAGCTACAATGAGCAGTTCTTC
v_gene: TRBV5-1; d_gene: TRBD2; j_gene: TRBJ2-7; abundance: -; CDR3aa: CASIGEGYEQYF; CDR3nt: TGCGCCAGCATAGGGGAGGGCTACGAGCAGTACTTC
v_gene: TRBV5-1; d_gene: -; j_gene: TRBJ2-1; abundance: once; CDR3aa: CASWGLGGWGDNEQFF; CDR3nt: TGCGCCAGCTGGGGTCTAGGCGGGTGGGGTGACAATGAGCAGTTCTTC
v_gene: TRBV7-2; d_gene: -; j_gene: TRBJ2-1; abundance: -; CDR3aa: CASSPLAGSEQFF; CDR3nt: TGTGCCAGCAGCCCCCTGGCGGGAAGTGAGCAGTTCTTC
v_gene: TRBV9; d_gene: -; j_gene: TRBJ2-3; abundance: -; CDR3aa: CASNPGRSTDTQYF; CDR3nt: TGTGCCAGCAACCCAGGGCGTAGCACAGATACGCAGTATTTT
v_gene: TRBV5-4; d_gene: TRBD2; j_gene: TRBJ2-7; abundance: -; CDR3aa: CASSPNLAGGPNEQYF; CDR3nt: TGTGCCAGCAGCCCGAATTTAGCGGGAGGGCCGAACGAGCAGTACTTC
v_gene: TRBV27; d_gene: -; j_gene: TRBJ2-1; abundance: -; CDR3aa: CASSLYPWLTGLYNEQFF; CDR3nt: TGTGCCAGCAGTTTATACCCTTGGCTAACGGGGTTATACAATGAGCAGTTCTTC
v_gene: TRBV15; d_gene: TRBD1; j_gene: TRBJ2-7; abundance: -; CDR3aa: CATSSVPGQGSSSYEQYF; CDR3nt: TGTGCCACCAGCAGCGTCCCGGGACAGGGGTCTTCCTCCTACGAGCAGTACTTC
v_gene: TRBV19; d_gene: TRBD1; j_gene: TRBJ1-2; abundance: -; CDR3aa: CASSISQGPNGYTF; CDR3nt: TGTGCCAGTAGTATCTCACAGGGGCCGAATGGCTACACCTTC
v_gene: TRBV7-6; d_gene: -; j_gene: TRBJ1-1; abundance: -; CDR3aa: CASRPRIAGTEAFF; CDR3nt: TGTGCCAGCCGGCCTCGGATCGCGGGAACTGAAGCTTTCTTT
v_gene: TRBV4-2; d_gene: TRBD1; j_gene: TRBJ1-1; abundance: -; CDR3aa: CASGQGANTEAFF; CDR3nt: TGTGCCAGCGGACAGGGGGCGAACACTGAAGCTTTCTTT
v_gene: TRBV9; d_gene: TRBD1; j_gene: TRBJ1-1; abundance: -; CDR3aa: CASSVGSGGNTEAFF; CDR3nt: TGTGCCAGCAGCGTAGGTTCAGGGGGTAACACTGAAGCTTTCTTT
v_gene: TRBV28; d_gene: -; j_gene: TRBJ1-1; abundance: -; CDR3aa: CASSFYPPRNTEAFF; CDR3nt: TGTGCCAGCAGTTTCTACCCTCCGCGGAACACTGAAGCTTTCTTT
v_gene: TRBV27; d_gene: TRBD2; j_gene: TRBJ2-2; abundance: -; CDR3aa: CAVGGRVAGELFF; CDR3nt: TGTGCCGTCGGCGGGAGGGTTGCCGGGGAGCTGTTTTTT
v_gene: TRBV9; d_gene: -; j_gene: TRBJ2-3; abundance: -; CDR3aa: CASSNSREHPTDTQYF; CDR3nt: TGTGCCAGCAGCAATTCCAGGGAACACCCCACAGATACGCAGTATTTT
v_gene: TRBV5-5; d_gene: -; j_gene: TRBJ2-1; abundance: -; CDR3aa: CASSLAVEQFF; CDR3nt: TGTGCCAGCAGCTTGGCTGTGGAGCAGTTCTTC
v_gene: TRBV12-2; d_gene: -; j_gene: TRBJ2-1; abundance: -; CDR3aa: CASRPRGYSYNEQFF; CDR3nt: TGTGCAAGTCGCCCACGGGGATACTCCTACAATGAGCAGTTCTTC
v_gene: TRBV25-1; d_gene: -; j_gene: TRBJ1-1; abundance: -; CDR3aa: CASRSGMNTEAFF; CDR3nt: TGTGCCAGCAGATCAGGGATGAACACTGAAGCTTTCTTT
v_gene: TRBV27; d_gene: -; j_gene: TRBJ2-1; abundance: -; CDR3aa: CASSLSWGARPYNEQFF; CDR3nt: TGTGCCAGCAGTTTATCGTGGGGCGCAAGACCCTACAATGAGCAGTTCTTC
v_gene: TRBV5-4; d_gene: -; j_gene: TRBJ2-7; abundance: -; CDR3aa: CASSPDSYEQYF; CDR3nt: TGTGCCAGCAGCCCGGACAGCTACGAGCAGTACTTC